There are many counts of the clone carrying this T cell receptor (beta chain). TCRdb fed the RT-PCR reads into MiXCR, producing one record per CDR3 protein. The data contain under 550,000 distinct CDR3 sequences, more than 7% of them singletons. These data come from a study of response to subunit inactivated influenza vaccine. The CDR3 is 17 residues long. V lost 0 bases, J lost 3 bases, and 6 bases stayed unmatched. This chain uses TRBV23-1 with TRBJ2-2; TRBD2 aligns across 8 bases. TRBV23-1 carries the ORF label, with uncertain function. Sequences were derived from PBMCs from blood, sampled less than 25 months after vaccination. The TCR comes from a man aged 50 to 69 who received an inactivated influenza vaccine. The CDR3 coding sequence is TGCGCCAGCAGTCAATCCCCGGGGGGGGATTACACCGGGGAGCTGTTTTTT. This sequence encodes CASSQSPGGDYTGELFF.